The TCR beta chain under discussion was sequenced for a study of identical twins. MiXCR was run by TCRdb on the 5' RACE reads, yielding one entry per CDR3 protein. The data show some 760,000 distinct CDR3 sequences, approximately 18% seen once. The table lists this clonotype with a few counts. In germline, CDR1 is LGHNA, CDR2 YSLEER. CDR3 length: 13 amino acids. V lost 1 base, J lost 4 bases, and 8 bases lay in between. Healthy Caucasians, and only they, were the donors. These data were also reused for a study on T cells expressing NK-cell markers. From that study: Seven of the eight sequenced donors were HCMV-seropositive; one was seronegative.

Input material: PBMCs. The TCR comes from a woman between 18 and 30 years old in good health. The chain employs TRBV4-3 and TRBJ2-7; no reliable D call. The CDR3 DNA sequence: TGCGCCAGCAGCCAAGTACGGGCGTACGAGCAGTACTTC. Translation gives CASSQVRAYEQYF.